This TCR beta chain was captured by sequencing in a study of cytomegalovirus exposure and HLA in healthy donors. General study findings and limits: Around 160 TCR beta chains were listed as cytomegalovirus-associated. Per a later analysis, about 17,000 TCR beta sequences showed association with HLA alleles at 0.05 false discovery rate. Presence/absence analyses assumed roughly uniform sequencing depth across donors. Earlier findings revealed that most TCR beta V segments proved productive either about 87% or about 30% of the time.

Looked up from germline, CDR1 is GTSNPN and CDR2 is SVGIG (reference sequence). V shed 1 base and J shed 5 bases, with 8 bases lying between them. CDR3 size: 12 residues. Concerning this clone itself: The target antigen is unknown.

Primers: 60 Vbeta forward and 13 Jbeta reverse. Libraries were prepared by immunoSEQ multiplex PCR; TCRdb keeps only in-frame clonotypes and omits some of them. The sample lists 100,000 to 150,000 clones; 65% to 80% were seen once. The clonotype was recovered from a woman between 18 and 29 years old in good health and CMV-seronegative. Sequenced sample: PBMCs. V and J are TRBV30 and TRBJ1-2; D gene unclear. CDR3 sequence (DNA): TGTGCCTGGAGTGGTCCGGTATATGGCTACACCTTC. Amino acid sequence: CAWSGPVYGYTF.